Following are 31 T cell receptor beta chains from one sample sequenced in a study of blood T cell repertoires in COVID-19. Profiled with immunoSEQ multiplex PCR; TCRdb holds only in-frame clones, not every one. The sample contains around 250,000 clones, around 86% of which appear only once. Sequences were obtained from peripheral blood. The receptors were sampled from a man between 18 and 35 years old with active or convalescent COVID-19.

V and J are TRBV9 and TRBJ2-5; 8 bases are a match to TRBD1. The length of the CDR3 is 14 residues. Germline lookup yields CDR1 SGDLS and CDR2 YYNGEE. The trim removed 3 bases at V and 5 bases at J, leaving 6 bases unmatched. CDR3 in amino acids: CASSGQGYKETQYF. The CDR3 region has the DNA TGTGCCAGCAGCGGACAGGGGTACAAGGAGACCCAGTACTTC.

J is TRBJ1-1 and V is TRBV19; D remains ambiguous. CDR3 size: 12 residues. Trimming removed 9 bases at V and 5 bases at J, with 13 bases between. CDR1 and CDR2 from the germline V gene are LNHDA and SQIVND (reference sequence). CDR3 in DNA: TGTGCCAGCTGGGAGGCGAGAACTGAAGCTTTCTTT. Protein product: CASWEARTEAFF.

V gene TRBV4-1 combines with J gene TRBJ2-7, with a possible D match to TRBD1 (5 bases). Germline lookup yields CDR1 MGHRA and CDR2 YSYEKL. This CDR3 is built from 13 residues. V was trimmed by 2 bases and J by 3 bases, leaving 8 bases between them. The CDR3 is CASSQRGFYEQYF. CDR3 bases: TGCGCCAGCAGCCAAAGGGGATTCTACGAGCAGTACTTC.

The gene calls are TRBV5-1 and TRBJ1-4; D uncertain. The CDR3 extends over 16 amino acids. CDR1 and CDR2 from the germline V gene are SGHRS and YFSETQ. V shed 0 bases and J shed 8 bases, with 17 bases lying between them. In DNA form, the CDR3 reads TGCGCCAGCAGCTTGGCCTTGAAGGCGGAGAGCGAAAAACTGTTTTTT. Its protein is CASSLALKAESEKLFF.

This clone showed up just a few times. The V and J genes are TRBV6-5 and TRBJ1-1; D ambiguous. From germline, CDR1 is MNHEY and CDR2 SVGAGI. This CDR3 is 13 amino acids long. V was cut by 5 bases and J by 1 base, with 8 bases left in between. The CDR3 loop is CASSLTENTEAFF. Written as DNA, the CDR3 is TGTGCCAGCAGTCTGACTGAGAACACTGAAGCTTTCTTT.

V and J are TRBV4-1 and TRBJ1-3; no firm D call. The germline V gene encodes CDR1 MGHRA and CDR2 YSYEKL. The CDR3 is 16 amino acids. V dropped 0 bases and J dropped 4 bases, with 13 bases sitting between them. The CDR3 sequence: CASSQDWGGLGNTIYF. CDR3 in DNA: TGCGCCAGCAGCCAAGATTGGGGAGGGTTGGGAAACACCATATATTTT.

This clone occurred a few times. The rearrangement links TRBV11-2 to TRBJ1-2; D is perhaps TRBD1 (5 bases). V was pared by 2 bases and J by 5 bases, with 9 bases between. The germline gives CDR1 SGHAT, CDR2 FQNNGV. CDR3 length: 13 amino acids. The CDR3 region has the DNA TGTGCCAGCAGCTTACCCAGGGCGTATGGCTACACCTTC. This sequence encodes CASSLPRAYGYTF.

This chain joins TRBV10-3 and TRBJ2-7, with 7 bases lining up with TRBD2. The CDR3 has 16 amino acids. Looked up from germline, CDR1 is ENHRY and CDR2 is SYGVKD. The V gene end was trimmed by 5 bases and the J gene end by 3 bases; junction bases not matched to a gene: 13. CDR3 in DNA: TGTGCCATCAGTTACTTAACCTCTGGCGGGAGCTACGAGCAGTACTTC. This sequence encodes CAISYLTSGGSYEQYF.

The chain joins TRBV6-5 to TRBJ1-2; D remains ambiguous. CDR3 length: 14 residues. Germline CDR1 MNHEY, CDR2 SVGAGI. Trimming took off 7 bases at V and 4 bases at J, with 16 bases between the two ends. CDR3 sequence reads: CASTSTERLYGYTF. In DNA, the CDR3 is TGTGCCAGCACCTCAACAGAAAGGCTCTATGGCTACACCTTC.

The V and J genes are TRBV6-5 and TRBJ2-3; 12 bases align to TRBD2. CDR3 size: 14 residues. Losses at the gene ends were 8 bases for V and 3 bases for J; bases not matched to a gene: 3. Germline V gene data show CDR1 as MNHEY and CDR2 as SVGAGI. The CDR3 is CASSLAGGTDTQYF. CDR3 in DNA: TGTGCCAGCTCCCTAGCGGGAGGGACAGATACGCAGTATTTT.

This clone occurred once. This sequence joins TRBV13 and TRBJ2-1, with a tentative D call TRBD2 (6 bases). From germline, CDR1 is PRHDT and CDR2 FYEKMQ (reference sequence). V was shortened by 0 bases and J by 5 bases, with 11 bases between the two germline ends. The CDR3 has 15 amino acids. The DNA of the CDR3 is TGTGCCAGCAGCTTAGGGGCTAGCGTTGACAATGAGCAGTTCTTC. Translating gives CASSLGASVDNEQFF.

V is TRBV7-9 and J is TRBJ1-6; D uncertain. CDR1 is SEHNR and CDR2 is FQNEAQ in the germline V gene (reference sequence). V gave up 0 bases and J gave up 5 bases, with 8 bases separating them. The CDR3 is 15 amino acids. CDR3 DNA: TGTGCCAGCAGCTTAGCGAGCCACGATAATTCACCCCTCCACTTT. The encoded protein is CASSLASHDNSPLHF.

V gene TRBV7-9 combines with J gene TRBJ2-3; the match to TRBD2 covers 12 bases. In germline, CDR1 is SEHNR, CDR2 FQNEAQ (reference sequence). Trimming took 3 bases from V and 0 from J; bases not matched to a gene: 7. This CDR3 spans 18 amino acids. The DNA for the CDR3 is TGTGCCAGCAGCTTCCTCGCTCTAGCGGGAGGGAGCACAGATACGCAGTATTTT. Its translation: CASSFLALAGGSTDTQYF. Complete variable domain (other parts from reference TRBV7-9 and TRBJ2-3): DTGVSQNPRHKITKRGQNVTFRCDPISEHNRLYWYRQTLGQGPEFLTYFQNEAQLEKSRLLSDRFSAERPKGSFSTLEIQRTEQGDSAMYLCASSFLALAGGSTDTQYFGPGTRLTVL.

The V and J genes are TRBV7-2 and TRBJ2-7; TRBD2 matches 8 bases. After removal of 1 base from V and 4 bases from J, the junction contained 6 bases not matched to a gene. The CDR3 totals 15 residues. Per germline, CDR1 SGHTA and CDR2 FQGNSA. The DNA of the CDR3 is TGTGCCAGCAGCTTAGAGGGACTAGTGGCGTACGAGCAGTACTTC. Residues: CASSLEGLVAYEQYF.

This clone has a handful of counts. V and J are TRBV3-1 (or the pseudogene TRBV3-2) and TRBJ1-2; D is uncertain. CDR3 length: 14 amino acids. The germline V gene encodes CDR1 LGHDT and CDR2 YNNKEL (reference sequence). Trimming removed 0 bases from V and 6 bases from J, with 11 bases in between. CDR3 loop: CASSQDERRDGYTF. The DNA for the CDR3 is TGTGCCAGCAGCCAAGATGAACGGAGGGATGGCTACACCTTC.

This chain connects TRBV28 to TRBJ2-3, with 8 nucleotides matching TRBD2. The germline V gene has CDR1 MDHEN and CDR2 SYDVKM. This CDR3 is 16 amino acids long. The ends lost 3 bases at V and 0 bases at J; junction bases unmatched: 5. CDR3 sequence reads: CASSFSGIISTDTQYF. The CDR3 nucleotides are TGTGCCAGCAGTTTTAGCGGGATAATTAGCACAGATACGCAGTATTTT.

The CDR3 protein is CALTGTSDLYEQYF. The CDR3 DNA is TGTGCCTTAACCGGGACATCCGACCTCTACGAGCAGTACTTC. The J gene is TRBJ2-7, the V gene TRBV30; D perhaps matches TRBD1 (6 bases). Trimming stripped 7 bases from V and 3 bases from J, with 19 bases between. The V gene's germline CDR1 is GTSNPN and CDR2 SVGIG (reference sequence). This CDR3 region has 14 residues.

The V gene is TRBV5-4, the J gene TRBJ2-1; a weak D match, TRBD1 (5 bases). Looked up from germline, CDR1 is SGHNT and CDR2 is YYREEE (reference sequence). Trimming took 2 bases from V and 5 from J, leaving 11 bases between them. The CDR3 sequence is 14 residues long. Here the CDR3 reads CASSFRVSDNEQFF. The CDR3 nucleotides are TGTGCCAGCAGCTTCAGGGTATCAGACAATGAGCAGTTCTTC.

In this sample, this clone turned up once. The chain joins TRBV28 to TRBJ1-4; D gene uncertain. Deletions cut 6 bases from V and 9 bases from J, with 14 bases between. This CDR3 region has 13 residues. Per germline, CDR1 MDHEN and CDR2 SYDVKM. In DNA, the CDR3 is TGTGCCAGCAGCCTTCGGGTGGGTCAAAAACTGTTTTTT. Translating gives CASSLRVGQKLFF. Filled out from reference TRBV28 and TRBJ1-4, the complete variable domain reads DVKVTQSSRYLVKRTGEKVFLECVQDMDHENMFWYRQDPGLGLRLIYFSYDVKMKEKGDIPEGYSVSREKKERFSLILESASTNQTSMYLCASSLRVGQKLFFGSGTQLSVL.

This clone was seen a single time. The CDR3 loop is CASSQDGLASGLVEQFF. In DNA form, the CDR3 reads TGTGCCAGCAGCCAAGATGGACTAGCGAGCGGGTTGGTAGAGCAGTTCTTC. This chain uses TRBV4-2 with TRBJ2-1, with 9 bases identical to TRBD2. This CDR3 region has 17 residues. CDR1 is LGHNA, CDR2 YNFKEQ, per germline. The ends lost 0 bases at V and 10 bases at J; junction bases unmatched: 13.

This sequence joins TRBV19 and TRBJ1-1; 8 bases are a match to TRBD1. With V trimmed by 1 base and J by 0 bases, 4 bases remained unmatched. CDR3 length: 16 residues. In germline, CDR1 is LNHDA, CDR2 SQIVND (reference sequence). In nucleotides, the CDR3 is TGTGCCAGTAGTATAGGGCCAGGGGGCATGAACACTGAAGCTTTCTTT. Amino acids: CASSIGPGGMNTEAFF.

This rearrangement joins TRBV12-3 or TRBV12-4 to TRBJ2-5, with unresolved D. The CDR3 length is 13 residues. The V end lost 5 bases, the J end lost 5 bases, and 12 bases lay between the germline ends. As DNA, the CDR3 is TGTGCCAGCAGTCCGGATAGCCGGGAGACCCAGTACTTC. This codes for CASSPDSRETQYF.

V is TRBV2 and J is TRBJ1-6; D unresolved. Germline values: CDR1 SNHLY, CDR2 FYNNEI. This CDR3 is 13 amino acids long. V was pared by 0 bases and J by 9 bases, with 6 bases between. The CDR3 DNA follows: TGTGCCAGCAGTGAAGCGCTCGGTTCACCCCTCCACTTT. This gives the protein CASSEALGSPLHF.

The table lists this clone with a count of one. The rearrangement uses TRBV24-1 and TRBJ1-1, with D possibly TRBD1 on 6 matching bases. This CDR3 contains 15 residues. The germline CDR1 and CDR2 sequences are KGHDR and SFDVKD. Trimming cost V 7 bases and J 11 bases, with 25 bases left between them. The CDR3 nucleotides read TGTGCCACCAGAGTGAGGGGGGGCTCCCCTGAAGTCGCTTTCTTT. Translating gives CATRVRGGSPEVAFF.

Here the CDR3 reads CASYEPGQGVNEQFF. The CDR3 DNA is TGTGCCAGCTATGAGCCGGGACAGGGGGTCAATGAGCAGTTCTTC. The rearrangement links TRBV6-5 to TRBJ2-1; 11 bases fit TRBD1. The CDR3 is made up of 15 amino acids. V dropped 8 bases and J dropped 6; count of bases not matched to a gene: 9. Germline V gives CDR1 MNHEY, CDR2 SVGAGI.

The chain combines TRBV27 with TRBJ1-3; D gene ambiguous. Germline-derived CDR1 and CDR2 are MNHEY and SMNVEV (reference sequence). This CDR3 comprises 15 residues. Deletions cut 4 bases from V and 0 bases from J, with 10 bases between. CDR3 sequence reads: CASSSRESSGNTIYF. The CDR3 nucleotides read TGTGCCAGCAGTTCACGGGAGTCCTCTGGAAACACCATATATTTT.

This chain connects TRBV19 to TRBJ2-2; 8 nucleotides agree with TRBD2. V was clipped by 10 bases and J by 7 bases; unmatched bases: 14. This CDR3 comprises 15 residues. Germline CDR1 LNHDA, CDR2 SQIVND (reference sequence). The CDR3 region has the DNA TGTGCCACCAACGGAGGGACTAGTGTTCTCGGGGAGCTGTTTTTT. Residues: CATNGGTSVLGELFF.

V usage is TRBV28 and J usage is TRBJ2-3; D might be TRBD1 (5 bases). The V gene lost 5 bases and the J gene lost 10 bases, with 25 bases spanning the gap. This CDR3 has 16 amino acids. The germline V gene encodes CDR1 MDHEN and CDR2 SYDVKM. CDR3 bases: TGTGCCAGCAGTGGTGGTGGTGACAGTGTCCCGTATCCGCAGTATTTT. Protein product: CASSGGGDSVPYPQYF.

The chain links TRBV24-1 to TRBJ2-1; 10 bases are shared with TRBD1. V was clipped by 3 bases and J by 5 bases; unmatched bases: 6. The CDR3 has 16 residues. Germline V gives CDR1 KGHDR, CDR2 SFDVKD. The CDR3 DNA follows: TGTGCCACCAGTGATCCGGGACAGGGGATGAACAATGAGCAGTTCTTC. Translation: CATSDPGQGMNNEQFF.

The chain employs TRBV24-1 and TRBJ2-5; tentative D call: TRBD2 (5 bases). The CDR3 sequence is 13 residues long. Germline assignment: CDR1 KGHDR and CDR2 SFDVKD. V was clipped by 1 base and J by 5 bases, with 7 bases between them. The CDR3 coding sequence is TGTGCCACCAGTGATTTCGGGGTGGAGACCCAGTACTTC. Protein: CATSDFGVETQYF.

The genes are TRBV7-9 and TRBJ2-1; unclear D gene. Trimming removed 7 bases at V and 1 base at J, with 5 bases between. This CDR3 comprises 12 residues. Germline V gene lookup returns CDR1 SEHNR and CDR2 FQNEAQ (reference sequence). CDR3 protein: CASTPSYNEQFF. In nucleotides, the CDR3 is TGTGCCAGCACTCCGTCCTACAATGAGCAGTTCTTC.